This entry lists 7 T cell receptor beta chains sequenced from one sample in a study of blood T cell repertoires in COVID-19. Libraries were prepared by immunoSEQ multiplex PCR; TCRdb keeps only in-frame clonotypes and omits some of them. The table records around 140,000 clones, about 87% of them present only once. The sequencing sample was made of PBMCs or T cells enriched from blood (not recorded which). All receptors derive from a man aged 45-65 years in a cohort exposed to, infected with or recovered from COVID-19 (not recorded which).

This clone appeared once. The chain uses TRBV7-2 and TRBJ2-5; D not resolved. From germline, CDR1 is SGHTA and CDR2 FQGNSA. Trimming shortened V by 1 base and J by 3 bases, and 6 bases separated the two germline ends. The CDR3 covers 13 residues. DNA of the CDR3: TGTGCCAGCAGCTTAGGCAGAAAAGAGACCCAGTACTTC. The encoded protein is CASSLGRKETQYF.

This clone was observed once. J is TRBJ2-1 and V is TRBV28; D may be TRBD2 (5 bases). CDR3 size: 15 residues. Trimming took off 5 bases at V and 0 bases at J, with 11 bases between the two ends. From germline, CDR1 is MDHEN and CDR2 SYDVKM. The CDR3 nucleotides are TGTGCCAGCAGTGTAGGACTTAGCTCCTACAATGAGCAGTTCTTC. It specifies CASSVGLSSYNEQFF.

The chain uses TRBV29-1 and TRBJ2-3; a weak D match, TRBD2 (5 bases). The CDR3 spans 16 residues. Germline loops: CDR1 SQVTM, CDR2 ANQGSEA. V was shortened by 0 bases and J by 0 bases, with 13 bases between the two germline ends. The CDR3 DNA sequence: TGCAGCGTTGAAGACTGGACTCGCCGTAGCACAGATACGCAGTATTTT. This codes for CSVEDWTRRSTDTQYF.

The chain has TRBV14 and TRBJ2-7, with TRBD2 identical over 10 bases. CDR3 length: 15 residues. V trimming: 0 bases; J trimming: 3 bases; junction bases outside the gene matches: 2. Germline V gives CDR1 SGHDN, CDR2 FVKESK. The CDR3 here is CASSQDWTSGYEQYF. The DNA of the CDR3 is TGTGCCAGCAGCCAAGATTGGACTAGCGGCTACGAGCAGTACTTC.

V gene TRBV2 combines with J gene TRBJ2-7, with D maybe TRBD1 (6 bases). This CDR3 contains 13 residues. CDR1 is SNHLY, CDR2 FYNNEI, per germline. V dropped 8 bases and J dropped 3 bases, with 14 bases sitting between them. This chain's CDR3 is CASEGTTLYEQYF. Here the CDR3 DNA reads TGTGCCAGCGAGGGGACAACCCTCTACGAGCAGTACTTC. The whole variable domain, filled in from reference TRBV2 and TRBJ2-7, reads EPEVTQTPSHQVTQMGQEVILRCVPISNHLYFYWYRQILGQKVEFLVSFYNNEISEKSEIFDDQFSVERPDGSNFTLKIRSTKLEDSAMYFCASEGTTLYEQYFGPGTRLTVT.

This clone was observed once. Within the sample, other DNA sequences also encode this same CDR3. The genes are TRBV18 and TRBJ2-7, with 8 positions matching TRBD1. Germline V gene data show CDR1 as KGHSH and CDR2 as LQKENI. The junction had 4 bases not matched to a gene; V was cut back by 3 bases and J by 3 bases. The CDR3 covers 14 residues. The CDR3 sequence is CASSPLDRVYEQYF. The CDR3 nucleotides are TGTGCCAGCTCACCGCTGGACAGGGTCTACGAGCAGTACTTC.

The V gene is TRBV5-1, the J gene TRBJ2-1; 7 bases agree with TRBD1. The CDR3 length is 18 residues. The germline CDR1 and CDR2 sequences are SGHRS and YFSETQ. Unmatched junction bases numbered 12, after V lost 3 bases and J lost 0 bases. The CDR3 DNA follows: TGCGCCAGCAGCTCATTTGGACAGGCCCAAAGCTCCTACAATGAGCAGTTCTTC. It codes for CASSSFGQAQSSYNEQFF.